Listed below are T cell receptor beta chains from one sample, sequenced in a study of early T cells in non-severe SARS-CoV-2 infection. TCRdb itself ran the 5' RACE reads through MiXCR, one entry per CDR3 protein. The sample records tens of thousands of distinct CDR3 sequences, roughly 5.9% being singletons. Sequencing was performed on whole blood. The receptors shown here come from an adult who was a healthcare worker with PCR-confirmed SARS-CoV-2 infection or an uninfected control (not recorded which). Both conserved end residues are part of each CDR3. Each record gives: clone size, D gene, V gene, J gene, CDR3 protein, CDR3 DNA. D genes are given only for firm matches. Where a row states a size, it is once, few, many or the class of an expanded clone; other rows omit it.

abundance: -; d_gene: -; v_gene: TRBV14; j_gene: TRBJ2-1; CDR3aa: CASSQLGEWTLIF; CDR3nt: TGTGCCAGCAGCCAACTTGGAGAGTGGACCTTGATCTTC
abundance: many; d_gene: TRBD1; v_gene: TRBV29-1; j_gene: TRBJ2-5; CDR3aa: CSVDRGLQETQYF; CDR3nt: TGCAGCGTGGACAGGGGGCTCCAAGAGACCCAGTACTTC
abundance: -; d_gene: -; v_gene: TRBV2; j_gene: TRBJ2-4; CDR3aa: CASRNGQPLAKNIQYF; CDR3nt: TGTGCCAGCAGGAATGGACAGCCTTTAGCCAAAAACATTCAGTACTTC
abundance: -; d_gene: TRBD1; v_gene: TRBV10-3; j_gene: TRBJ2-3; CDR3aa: CAISLTGGNTDTQYF; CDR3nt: TGTGCCATCAGCCTAACAGGGGGAAACACAGATACGCAGTATTTT
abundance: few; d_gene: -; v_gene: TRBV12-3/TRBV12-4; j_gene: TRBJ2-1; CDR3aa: CASSPDLRLATGNEQFF; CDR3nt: TGTGCCAGCAGTCCAGACCTGAGACTAGCGACAGGGAATGAGCAGTTCTTC
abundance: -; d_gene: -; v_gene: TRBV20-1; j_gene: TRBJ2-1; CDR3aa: CSANYNEQFF; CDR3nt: TGCAGTGCGAACTACAATGAGCAGTTCTTC
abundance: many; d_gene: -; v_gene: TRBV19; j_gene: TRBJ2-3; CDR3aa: CASRRDTQYF; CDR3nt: TGTGCCAGTAGGCGGGATACGCAGTATTTT
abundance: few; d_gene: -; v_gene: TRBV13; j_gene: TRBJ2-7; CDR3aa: CASSLPGEDYEQYF; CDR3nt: TGTGCCAGCAGCTTACCGGGGGAGGACTACGAGCAGTACTTC
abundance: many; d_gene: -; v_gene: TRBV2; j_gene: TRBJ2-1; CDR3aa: CASNRLGRWEQFF; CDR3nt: TGTGCCAGCAATAGACTCGGTCGTTGGGAGCAGTTCTTC
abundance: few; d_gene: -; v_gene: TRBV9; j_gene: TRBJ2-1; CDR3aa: CASSTIGSSYNEQFF; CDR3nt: TGTGCCAGCAGTACTATAGGGAGCTCCTACAATGAGCAGTTCTTC
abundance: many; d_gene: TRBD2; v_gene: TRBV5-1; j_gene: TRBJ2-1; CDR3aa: CASSLQPSGRSNEQFF; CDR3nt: TGCGCCAGCAGCCTCCAACCTAGCGGGAGAAGCAATGAGCAGTTCTTC